This TCR beta chain was sequenced during a study of blood T cells in healthy people across ages. This clonotype was detected a few times. The V gene lost 6 bases and the J gene lost 7 bases, with 16 bases spanning the gap. The CDR3 is made up of 12 amino acids. The V gene's germline CDR1 is SQVTM and CDR2 ANQGSEA. Combining a sample-barcoded 5' primer with a J-beta primer mix, a second PCR ran for about 7 to 12 cycles. Each cDNA molecule, via a template-switch adaptor with 12 random nucleotides, was tagged. TCRdb re-called the 5' RACE reads through MiXCR, storing one row per CDR3 protein. The profile covers more than 800,000 distinct CDR3 sequences, with more than 35% appearing a single time and approximately 17% taken by the ten largest.

Sequencing was carried out using blood. The chain links TRBV29-1 to TRBJ2-7, with D possibly being TRBD1 or TRBD2 (5 bases each). The clonotype was recovered from a woman aged 60-75 years in good health. The CDR3 DNA sequence: TGCAGCGTCCCGTGGGGGTCCAATGAGCAGTACTTC. Translated, it gives CSVPWGSNEQYF.